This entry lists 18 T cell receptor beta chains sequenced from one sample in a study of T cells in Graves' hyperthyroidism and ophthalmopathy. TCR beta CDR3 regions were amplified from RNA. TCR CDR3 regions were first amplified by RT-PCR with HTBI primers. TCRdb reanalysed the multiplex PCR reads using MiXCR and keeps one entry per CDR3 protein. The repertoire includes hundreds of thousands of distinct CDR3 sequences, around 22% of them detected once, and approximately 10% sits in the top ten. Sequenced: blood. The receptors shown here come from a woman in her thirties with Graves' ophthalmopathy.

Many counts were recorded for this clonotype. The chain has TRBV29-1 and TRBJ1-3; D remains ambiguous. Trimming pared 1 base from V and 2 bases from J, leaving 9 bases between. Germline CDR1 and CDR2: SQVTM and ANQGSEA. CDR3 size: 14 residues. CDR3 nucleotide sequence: TGCAGCGTTGAAGGGGGAGCAACTGGAAACACCATATATTTT. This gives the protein CSVEGGATGNTIYF.

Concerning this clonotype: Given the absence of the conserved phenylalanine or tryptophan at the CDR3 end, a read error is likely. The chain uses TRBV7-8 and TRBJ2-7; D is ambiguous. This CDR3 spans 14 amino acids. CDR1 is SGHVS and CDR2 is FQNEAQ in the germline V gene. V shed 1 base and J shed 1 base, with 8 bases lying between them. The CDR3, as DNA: TGTGCCAGCAGCTTAGTACGTAATTCCTACGAGCAGTACTAC. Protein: CASSLVRNSYEQYY.

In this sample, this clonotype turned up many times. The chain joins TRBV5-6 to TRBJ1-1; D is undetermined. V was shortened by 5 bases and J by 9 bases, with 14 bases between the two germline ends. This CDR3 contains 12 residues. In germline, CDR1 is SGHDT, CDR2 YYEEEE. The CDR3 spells CASSSGLVQAFF. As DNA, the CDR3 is TGTGCCAGCAGTTCTGGACTCGTTCAAGCTTTCTTT.

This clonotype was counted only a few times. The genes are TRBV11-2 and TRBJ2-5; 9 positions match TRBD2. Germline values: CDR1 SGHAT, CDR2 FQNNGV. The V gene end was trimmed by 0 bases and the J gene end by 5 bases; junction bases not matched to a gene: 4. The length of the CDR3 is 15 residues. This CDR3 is CASSLDAAGGETQYF. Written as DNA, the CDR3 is TGTGCCAGCAGCTTAGACGCGGCGGGAGGGGAGACCCAGTACTTC.

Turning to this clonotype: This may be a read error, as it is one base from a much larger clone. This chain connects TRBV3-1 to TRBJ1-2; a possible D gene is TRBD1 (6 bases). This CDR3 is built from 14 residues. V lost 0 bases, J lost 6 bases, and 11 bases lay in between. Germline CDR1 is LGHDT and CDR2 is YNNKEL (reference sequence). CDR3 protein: CASSQETQGNGYTF. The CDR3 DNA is TGTGCCAGCAGCCAAGAGACGCAGGGGAATGGCTACACCTTC.

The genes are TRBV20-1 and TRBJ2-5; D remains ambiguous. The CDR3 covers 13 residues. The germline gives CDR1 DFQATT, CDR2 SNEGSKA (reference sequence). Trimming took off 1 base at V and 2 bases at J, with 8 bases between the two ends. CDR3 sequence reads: CSARASLQETQYF. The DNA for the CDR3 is TGCAGTGCTAGAGCGTCACTTCAAGAGACCCAGTACTTC.

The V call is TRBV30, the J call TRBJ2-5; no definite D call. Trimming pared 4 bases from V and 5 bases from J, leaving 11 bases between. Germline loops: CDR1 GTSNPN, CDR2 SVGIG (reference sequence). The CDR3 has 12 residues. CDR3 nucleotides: TGTGCCTGGAATCTGGTTGGGGAGACCCAGTACTTC. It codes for CAWNLVGETQYF.

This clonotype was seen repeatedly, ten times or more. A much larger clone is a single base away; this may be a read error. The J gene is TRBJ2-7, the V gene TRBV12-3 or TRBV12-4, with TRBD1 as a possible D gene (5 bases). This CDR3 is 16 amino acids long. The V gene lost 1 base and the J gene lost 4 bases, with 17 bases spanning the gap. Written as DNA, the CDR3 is TGTGCCAGCAGTTTAGATAACTCCTTGACAGCGTACGAGCAGTACTTC. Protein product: CASSLDNSLTAYEQYF.

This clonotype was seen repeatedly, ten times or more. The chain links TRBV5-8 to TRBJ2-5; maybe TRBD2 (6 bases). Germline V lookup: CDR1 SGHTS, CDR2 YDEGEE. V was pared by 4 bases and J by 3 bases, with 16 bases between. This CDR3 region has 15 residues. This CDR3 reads CASSLRDWVKETQYF. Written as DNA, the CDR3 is TGTGCCAGCAGCCTCCGGGACTGGGTAAAAGAGACCCAGTACTTC.

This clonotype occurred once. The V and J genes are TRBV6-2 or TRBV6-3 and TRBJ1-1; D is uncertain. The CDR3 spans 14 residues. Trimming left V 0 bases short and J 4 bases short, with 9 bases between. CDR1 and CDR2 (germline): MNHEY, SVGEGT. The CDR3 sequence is CASSYSWPTTEAFF. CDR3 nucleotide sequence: TGTGCCAGCAGTTACTCCTGGCCAACCACTGAAGCTTTCTTT.

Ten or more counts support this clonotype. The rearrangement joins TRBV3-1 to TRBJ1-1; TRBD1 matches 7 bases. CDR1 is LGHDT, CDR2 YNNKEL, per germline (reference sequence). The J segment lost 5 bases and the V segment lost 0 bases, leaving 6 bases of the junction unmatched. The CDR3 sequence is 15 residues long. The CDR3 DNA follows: TGTGCCAGCAGCCAAGATGAGGGGGCGAGGACTGAAGCTTTCTTT. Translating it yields CASSQDEGARTEAFF. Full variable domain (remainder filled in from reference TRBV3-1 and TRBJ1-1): DTAVSQTPKYLVTQMGNDKSIKCEQNLGHDTMYWYKQDSKKFLKIMFSYNNKELIINETVPNRFSPKSPDKAHLNLHINSLELGDSAVYFCASSQDEGARTEAFFGQGTRLTVV.

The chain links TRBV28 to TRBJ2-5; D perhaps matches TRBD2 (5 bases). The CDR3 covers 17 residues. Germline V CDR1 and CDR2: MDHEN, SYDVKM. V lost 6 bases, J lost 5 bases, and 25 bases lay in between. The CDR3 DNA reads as TGTGCCAGCAGCCGTAAGACCTGGTATCAAGGCGGGGAGACCCAGTACTTC. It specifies CASSRKTWYQGGETQYF.

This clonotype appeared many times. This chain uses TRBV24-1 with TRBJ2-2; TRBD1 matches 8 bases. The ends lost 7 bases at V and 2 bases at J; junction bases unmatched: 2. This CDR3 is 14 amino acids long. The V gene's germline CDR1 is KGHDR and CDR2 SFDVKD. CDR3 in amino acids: CATRGQVNTGELFF. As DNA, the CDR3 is TGTGCCACCAGGGGACAGGTCAACACCGGGGAGCTGTTTTTT.

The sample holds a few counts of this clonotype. The CDR3 loop reads CASSPGLAETGELFF. In DNA form, the CDR3 reads TGTGCCAGCAGCCCTGGACTAGCGGAGACCGGGGAGCTGTTTTTT. The gene calls are TRBV12-3 or TRBV12-4 and TRBJ2-2, with TRBD2 identical over 10 bases. The CDR3 consists of 15 residues. Trimming at V came to 6 bases and at J to 5 bases, leaving 6 bases not matched to a gene.

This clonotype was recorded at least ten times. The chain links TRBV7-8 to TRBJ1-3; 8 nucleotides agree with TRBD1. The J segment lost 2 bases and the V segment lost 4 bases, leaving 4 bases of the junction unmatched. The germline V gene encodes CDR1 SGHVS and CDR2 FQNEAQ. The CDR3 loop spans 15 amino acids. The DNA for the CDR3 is TGTGCCAGCAGCTCGTCGACAGGGGCTGGAAACACCATATATTTT. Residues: CASSSSTGAGNTIYF.

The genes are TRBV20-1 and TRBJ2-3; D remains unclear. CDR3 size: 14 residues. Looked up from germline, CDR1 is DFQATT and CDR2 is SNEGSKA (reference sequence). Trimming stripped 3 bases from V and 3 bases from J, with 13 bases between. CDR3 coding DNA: TGCAGTGCTAGCTCCGTAGCTCTGACAGATACGCAGTATTTT. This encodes CSASSVALTDTQYF.

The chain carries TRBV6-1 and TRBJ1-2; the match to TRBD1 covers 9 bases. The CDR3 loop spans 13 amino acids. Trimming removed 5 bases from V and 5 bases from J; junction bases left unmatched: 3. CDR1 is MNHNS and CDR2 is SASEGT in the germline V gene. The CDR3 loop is CASSRQGEYGYTF. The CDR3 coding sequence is TGTGCCAGCAGTAGACAGGGGGAATATGGCTACACCTTC.

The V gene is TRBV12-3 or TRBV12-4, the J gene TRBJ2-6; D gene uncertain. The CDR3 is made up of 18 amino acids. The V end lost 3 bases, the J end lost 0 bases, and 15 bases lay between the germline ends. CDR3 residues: CASSLSYSPISGANVLTF. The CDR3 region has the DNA TGTGCCAGCAGTTTGAGTTACAGTCCCATCTCTGGGGCCAACGTCCTGACTTTC.